The clone carrying this T cell receptor beta chain has only a few counts. Its antigen remains unidentified. The data are from a study of T cells after posttransplantation cyclophosphamide. Findings and caveats of the study: Blood and skin or GI T cell repertoires showed limited TRB overlap. After PTCy, TRB diversity resembled that of CNI/methotrexate controls. Later blood repertoires were often dominated by clones from the donor CD8+ memory compartment.

Measured with immunoSEQ multiplex PCR; TCRdb has only the in-frame clones, and not every one. The sample has some 53,000 clones, roughly 84% seen once; the top ten hold about 2.6%. The sequenced sample consisted of PBMCs. This TCR came from a man between 25 and 39 years old with a blood cancer, CMV-positive, and with a related stem cell donor.

CDR3 in amino acids: CAISPGLTEAFF. The DNA of the CDR3 is TGTGCCATCAGTCCGGGTTTAACTGAAGCTTTCTTT. V gene TRBV10-3 combines with J gene TRBJ1-1, with unresolved D. V lost 5 bases and J lost 5, with 9 bases in between. The CDR3 has 12 residues. CDR1 and CDR2 from the germline V gene are ENHRY and SYGVKD.